Detailed here is one TCR beta chain. The CDR3 spans 13 residues. CDR1 and CDR2 from the germline V gene are SGHNT and YYREEE (reference sequence). Trimming stripped 5 bases from V and 5 bases from J, with 13 bases between. Subsets obtained from CD4+ cells comprised CD45RA+ naive and CD45RA-negative memory cells. This specimen belongs to a study of shared clonotypes between healthy human individuals. Assay execution proceeded at the deep level. Assay: immunoSEQ multiplex PCR; the TCRdb copy retains only in-frame clones and omits some. Here the sample spans more than 500,000 clones, around 96% being singletons.

The receptor's source is a woman in her twenties or thirties in good health. Sequenced material: naive CD4+ T cells sorted from blood. Stated subset: CD45RA+ positively selected. This sequence joins TRBV5-4 and TRBJ2-5; possibly TRBD1 for D (5 bases). CDR3 protein: CASRVQGLETQYF. In DNA, the CDR3 is TGTGCCAGCAGGGTTCAGGGTTTGGAGACCCAGTACTTC.